This T cell receptor beta chain was sequenced in a study of blood T cell repertoires in COVID-19. Study-level background: Recovered status applied to Cohort 3 donors who had two consecutive negative PCRs. It also applied to those with clearance or with symptom resolution. T cells, B-cell-depleted T cells, or PBMCs provided the cDNA or gDNA that served as material. Researchers got acute and convalescent COVID-19 samples from the United States, Italy and Spain.

Clinical history as reported by participants underpinned cohort assignment. Per the germline V gene, CDR1 is SQVTM and CDR2 is ANQGSEA. This CDR3 contains 11 residues. Trimming stripped 3 bases from V and 7 bases from J, with 7 bases between. Clones were read by immunoSEQ multiplex PCR, and TCRdb kept only the in-frame ones, dropping some. The profile covers 300,000 to 450,000 clones, with around 87% appearing a single time and approximately 1.9% taken by the ten largest. The chain links TRBV29-1 to TRBJ1-3; tentatively, D is TRBD1 (6 bases). The sample was PBMCs or T cells enriched from blood (not recorded which). This clonotype originated in a man aged 40-50 years in a cohort exposed to, infected with or recovered from COVID-19 (not recorded which). CDR3 residues: CSVEQGNTIYF. The CDR3 DNA reads as TGCAGCGTTGAGCAGGGGAACACCATATATTTT.